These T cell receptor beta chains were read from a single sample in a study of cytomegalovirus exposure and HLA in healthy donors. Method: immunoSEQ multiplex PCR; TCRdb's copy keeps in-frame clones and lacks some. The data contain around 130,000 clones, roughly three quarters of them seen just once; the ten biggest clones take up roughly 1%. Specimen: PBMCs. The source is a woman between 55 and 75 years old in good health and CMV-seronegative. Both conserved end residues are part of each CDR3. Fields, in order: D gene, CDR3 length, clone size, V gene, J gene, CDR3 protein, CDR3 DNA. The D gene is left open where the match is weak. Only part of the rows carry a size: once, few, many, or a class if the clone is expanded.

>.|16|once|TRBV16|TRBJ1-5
CASSPEGALGNQPQHF
TGTGCCAGCAGCCCCGAGGGTGCCTTAGGCAATCAGCCCCAGCATTTT
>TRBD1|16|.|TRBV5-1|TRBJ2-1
CASSFFSGTGIEEQFF
TGCGCCAGCAGCTTCTTCTCCGGGACAGGGATCGAGGAGCAGTTCTTC
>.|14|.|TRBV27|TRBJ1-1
CASRPTDLWTEAFF
TGTGCCAGCAGGCCGACGGACTTATGGACTGAAGCTTTCTTT
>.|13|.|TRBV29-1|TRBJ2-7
CSPWRSYSYEQYF
TGCAGCCCCTGGAGGTCTTACTCCTACGAGCAGTACTTC
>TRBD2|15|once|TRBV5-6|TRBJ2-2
CASSISGSVTGELFF
TGTGCCAGCAGCATTAGCGGGAGCGTTACCGGGGAGCTGTTTTTT
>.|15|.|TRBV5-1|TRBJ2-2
CASRPWAGNTGELFF
TGCGCCAGCAGACCCTGGGCAGGGAACACCGGGGAGCTGTTTTTT
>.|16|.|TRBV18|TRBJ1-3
CASSPGRGNSGNTIYF
TGTGCCAGCTCACCAGGCAGGGGAAACTCTGGAAACACCATATATTTT
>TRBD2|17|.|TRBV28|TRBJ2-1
CASKATPGSGRPNEQFF
TGTGCCAGCAAAGCCACTCCGGGCAGCGGGAGGCCCAATGAGCAGTTCTTC
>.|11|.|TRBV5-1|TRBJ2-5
CASSFEETQYF
TGCGCCAGCAGCTTCGAGGAGACCCAGTACTTC
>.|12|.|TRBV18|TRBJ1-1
CASSRTDTEAFF
TGTGCCAGCTCACGGACAGACACTGAAGCTTTCTTT
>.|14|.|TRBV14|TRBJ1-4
CASSHLGPETKLFF
TGTGCCAGCAGCCATCTAGGCCCCGAAACAAAACTGTTTTTT
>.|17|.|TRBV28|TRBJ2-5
CASSLVGVRQGSETQYF
TGTGCCAGCAGTTTAGTAGGCGTGCGGCAGGGCAGCGAGACCCAGTACTTC
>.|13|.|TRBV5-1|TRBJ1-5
CASSWSSNQPQHF
TGCGCCAGCAGCTGGAGCAGCAATCAGCCCCAGCATTTT
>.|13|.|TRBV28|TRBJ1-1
CASSSDRNTEAFF
TGTGCCAGCAGTTCTGACAGGAACACTGAAGCTTTCTTT
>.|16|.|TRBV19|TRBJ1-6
CASSDRVRTYNSPLHF
TGTGCCAGTAGTGACCGGGTTAGGACCTATAATTCACCCCTCCACTTT
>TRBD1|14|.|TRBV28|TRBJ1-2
CASTFAGTEDGYTF
TGTGCCAGCACCTTTGCAGGGACAGAGGATGGCTACACCTTC
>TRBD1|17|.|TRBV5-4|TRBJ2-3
CASSPMGAGGITDTQYF
TGTGCCAGCAGCCCGATGGGGGCAGGGGGAATCACGGATACGCAGTATTTT
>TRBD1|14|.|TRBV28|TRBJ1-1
CASSQGALGTEAFF
TGTGCCAGCAGTCAGGGGGCTTTGGGCACTGAAGCTTTCTTT
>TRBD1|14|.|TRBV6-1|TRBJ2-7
CASRRDRTTYEQYF
TGTGCCAGCCGACGGGACAGGACGACCTACGAGCAGTACTTC
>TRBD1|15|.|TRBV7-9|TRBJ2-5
CASSHGQGGRETQYF
TGTGCCAGCAGCCACGGACAGGGAGGTCGAGAGACCCAGTACTTC
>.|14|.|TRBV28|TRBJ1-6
CASRPGQGSSPLHF
TGTGCCAGCAGACCGGGGCAGGGGAGTTCACCCCTCCACTTT
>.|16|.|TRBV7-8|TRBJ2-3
CASSLGLGRATDTQYF
TGTGCCAGCAGCTTGGGACTGGGGCGGGCCACAGATACGCAGTATTTT
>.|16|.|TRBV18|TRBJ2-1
CASSPGGGGAGNEQFF
TGTGCCAGCTCCCCAGGGGGCGGGGGGGCTGGCAATGAGCAGTTCTTC
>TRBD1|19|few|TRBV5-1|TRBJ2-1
CASSSNIRRQGQSYNEQFF
TGCGCCAGCAGCTCAAACATAAGAAGACAGGGCCAGTCCTACAATGAGCAGTTCTTC
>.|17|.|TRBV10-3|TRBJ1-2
CAISESIGGRSNYGYTF
TGTGCCATCAGTGAGTCTATCGGGGGGCGGTCCAACTATGGCTACACCTTC
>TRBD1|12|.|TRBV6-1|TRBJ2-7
CAISGQGYEQYF
TGTGCCATCTCGGGACAGGGGTACGAGCAGTACTTC
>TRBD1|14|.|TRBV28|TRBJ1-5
CASSNTGGNQPQHF
TGTGCCAGCAGTAATACAGGGGGCAATCAGCCCCAGCATTTT
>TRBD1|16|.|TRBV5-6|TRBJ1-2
CASSLATGTGNNGYTF
TGTGCCAGCAGCTTGGCCACAGGGACAGGGAATAATGGCTACACCTTC
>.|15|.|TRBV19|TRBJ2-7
CASSIAGGAEYEQYF
TGTGCCAGTAGTATCGCCGGTGGAGCGGAGTACGAGCAGTACTTC
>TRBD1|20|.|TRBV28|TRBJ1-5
CASTLPSGTGGAWSNQPQHF
TGTGCCAGCACCCTGCCTTCGGGGACAGGGGGCGCGTGGAGCAATCAGCCCCAGCATTTT
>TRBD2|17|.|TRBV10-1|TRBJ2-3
CASSEGRLAGVADTQYF
TGCGCCAGCAGTGAGGGGCGGCTAGCGGGAGTCGCAGATACGCAGTATTTT
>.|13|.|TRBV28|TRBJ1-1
CASSLDAATEAFF
TGTGCCAGCAGTCTCGACGCGGCGACTGAAGCTTTCTTT
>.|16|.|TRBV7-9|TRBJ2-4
CASSSGDGAVVNIQYF
TGTGCCAGCAGCTCCGGTGATGGCGCGGTGGTGAACATTCAGTACTTC
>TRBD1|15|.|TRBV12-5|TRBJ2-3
CASGSGTGKADTQYF
TGTGCTAGTGGTTCCGGGACAGGGAAGGCAGATACGCAGTATTTT
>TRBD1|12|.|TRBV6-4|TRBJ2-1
CASRQGLGEQFF
TGTGCCAGCCGACAGGGGTTGGGTGAGCAGTTCTTC
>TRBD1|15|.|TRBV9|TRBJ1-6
CASSIRDRGQSPLHF
TGTGCCAGCAGCATTCGGGACAGGGGGCAATCACCCCTCCACTTT
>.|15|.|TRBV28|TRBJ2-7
CASSWALGGSYEQYF
TGTGCCAGCAGTTGGGCCCTGGGGGGTTCCTACGAGCAGTACTTC
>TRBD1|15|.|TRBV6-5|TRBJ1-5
CASSYSGTGVQPQHF
TGTGCCAGCAGTTACTCGGGGACAGGGGTTCAGCCCCAGCATTTT
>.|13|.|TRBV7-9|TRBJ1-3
CASRVAVGNTIYF
TGTGCCAGCAGGGTGGCGGTCGGAAACACCATATATTTT
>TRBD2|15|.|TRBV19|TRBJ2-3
CASSRGLAGMDTQYF
TGTGCCAGTAGCCGCGGGCTAGCGGGGATGGATACGCAGTATTTT
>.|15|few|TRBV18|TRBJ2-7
CASSPRRGLEDEQYF
TGTGCCAGCTCACCTAGAAGGGGGTTGGAAGACGAGCAGTACTTC
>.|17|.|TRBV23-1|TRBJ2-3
CASRLDRTWLGTDTQYF
TGCGCCAGCAGGCTAGACAGGACTTGGTTGGGCACAGATACGCAGTATTTT